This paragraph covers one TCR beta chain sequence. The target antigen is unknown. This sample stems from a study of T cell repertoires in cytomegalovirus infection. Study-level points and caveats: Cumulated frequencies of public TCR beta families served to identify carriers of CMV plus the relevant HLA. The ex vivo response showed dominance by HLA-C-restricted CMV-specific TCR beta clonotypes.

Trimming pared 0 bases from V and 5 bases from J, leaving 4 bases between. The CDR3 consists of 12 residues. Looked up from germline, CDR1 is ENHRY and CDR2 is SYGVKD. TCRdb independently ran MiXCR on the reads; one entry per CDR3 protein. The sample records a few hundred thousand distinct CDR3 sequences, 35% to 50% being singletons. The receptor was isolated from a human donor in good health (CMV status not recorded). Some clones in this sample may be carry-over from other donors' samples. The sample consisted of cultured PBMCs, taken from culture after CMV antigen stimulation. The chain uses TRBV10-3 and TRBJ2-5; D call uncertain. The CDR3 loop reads CAISESAETQYF. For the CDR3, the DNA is TGTGCCATCAGTGAGTCCGCCGAGACCCAGTACTTC.